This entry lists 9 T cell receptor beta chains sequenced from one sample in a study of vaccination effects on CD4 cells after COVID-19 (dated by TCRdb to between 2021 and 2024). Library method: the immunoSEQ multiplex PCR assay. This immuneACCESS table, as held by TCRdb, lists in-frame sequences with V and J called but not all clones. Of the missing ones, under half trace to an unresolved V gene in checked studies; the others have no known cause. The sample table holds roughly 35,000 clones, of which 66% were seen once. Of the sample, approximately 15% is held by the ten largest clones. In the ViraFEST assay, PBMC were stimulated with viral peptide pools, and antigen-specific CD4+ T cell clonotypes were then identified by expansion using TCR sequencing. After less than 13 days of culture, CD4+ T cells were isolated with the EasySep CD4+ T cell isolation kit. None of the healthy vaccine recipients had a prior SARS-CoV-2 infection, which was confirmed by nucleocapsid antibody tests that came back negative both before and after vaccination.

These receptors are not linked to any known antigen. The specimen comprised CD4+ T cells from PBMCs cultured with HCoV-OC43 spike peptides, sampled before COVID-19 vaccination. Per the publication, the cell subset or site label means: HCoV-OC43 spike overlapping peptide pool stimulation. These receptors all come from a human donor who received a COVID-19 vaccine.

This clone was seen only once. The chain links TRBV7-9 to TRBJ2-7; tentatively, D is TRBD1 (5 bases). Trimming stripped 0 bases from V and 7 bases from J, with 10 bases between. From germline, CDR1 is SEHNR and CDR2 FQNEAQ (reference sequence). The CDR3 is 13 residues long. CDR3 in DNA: TGTGCCAGCAGCTTAGCAGGGGCTGAAGAGCAGTACTTC. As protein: CASSLAGAEEQYF.

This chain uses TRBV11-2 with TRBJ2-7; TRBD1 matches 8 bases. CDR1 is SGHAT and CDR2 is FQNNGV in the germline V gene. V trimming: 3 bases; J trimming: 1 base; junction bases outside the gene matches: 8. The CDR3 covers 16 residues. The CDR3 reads CASSFIWTGRSYEQYF. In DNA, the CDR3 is TGTGCCAGCAGCTTCATCTGGACAGGGAGGTCCTACGAGCAGTACTTC.

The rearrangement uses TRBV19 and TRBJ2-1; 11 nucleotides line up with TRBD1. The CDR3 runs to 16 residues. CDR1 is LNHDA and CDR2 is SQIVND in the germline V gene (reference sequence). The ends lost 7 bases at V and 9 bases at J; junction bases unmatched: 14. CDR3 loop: CASKNGPGQGVFEQFF. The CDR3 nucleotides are TGTGCCAGTAAGAATGGGCCGGGACAGGGGGTTTTTGAGCAGTTCTTC.

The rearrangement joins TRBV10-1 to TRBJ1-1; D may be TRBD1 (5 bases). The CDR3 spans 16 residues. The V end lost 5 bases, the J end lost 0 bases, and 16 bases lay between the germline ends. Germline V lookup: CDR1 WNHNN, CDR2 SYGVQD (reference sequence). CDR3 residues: CASSQKAGTVNTEAFF. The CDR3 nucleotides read TGCGCCAGCAGTCAGAAGGCCGGGACGGTGAACACTGAAGCTTTCTTT.

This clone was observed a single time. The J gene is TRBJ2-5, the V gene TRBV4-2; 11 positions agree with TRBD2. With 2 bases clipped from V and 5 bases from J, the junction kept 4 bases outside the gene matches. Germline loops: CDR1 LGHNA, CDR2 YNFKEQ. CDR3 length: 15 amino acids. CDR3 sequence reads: CASSQPLAGGETQYF. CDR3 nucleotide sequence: TGTGCCAGCAGCCAACCTCTAGCGGGGGGTGAGACCCAGTACTTC.

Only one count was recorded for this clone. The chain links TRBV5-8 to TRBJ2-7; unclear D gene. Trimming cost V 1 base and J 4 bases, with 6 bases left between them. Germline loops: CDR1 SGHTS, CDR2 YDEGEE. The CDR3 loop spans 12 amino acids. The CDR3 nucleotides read TGTGCCAGCAGCTTGCCTAATTACGAGCAGTACTTC. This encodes CASSLPNYEQYF.

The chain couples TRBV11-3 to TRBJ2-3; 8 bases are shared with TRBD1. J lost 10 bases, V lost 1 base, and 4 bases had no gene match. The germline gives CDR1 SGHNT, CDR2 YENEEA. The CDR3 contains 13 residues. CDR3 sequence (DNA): TGTGCCAGCAGCTTAGGACGACAGGGGCCGCAGTATTTT. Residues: CASSLGRQGPQYF. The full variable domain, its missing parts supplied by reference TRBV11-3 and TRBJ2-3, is EAGVVQSPRYKIIEKKQPVAFWCNPISGHNTLYWYLQNLGQGPELLIRYENEEAVDDSQLPKDRFSAERLKGVDSTLKIQPAELGDSAVYLCASSLGRQGPQYFGPGTRLTVL.

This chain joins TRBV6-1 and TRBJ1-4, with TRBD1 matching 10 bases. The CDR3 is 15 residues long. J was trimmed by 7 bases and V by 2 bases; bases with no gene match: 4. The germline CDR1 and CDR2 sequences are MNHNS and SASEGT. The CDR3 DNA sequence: TGTGCCAGCAGTGAACTGACAGGGGGCGGTGAAAAACTGTTTTTT. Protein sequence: CASSELTGGGEKLFF.

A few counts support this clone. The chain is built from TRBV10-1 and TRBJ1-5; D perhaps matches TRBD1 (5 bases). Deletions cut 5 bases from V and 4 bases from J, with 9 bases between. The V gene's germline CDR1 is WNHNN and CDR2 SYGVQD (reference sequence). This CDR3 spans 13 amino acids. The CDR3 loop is CASSSDINQPQHF. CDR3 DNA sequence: TGCGCCAGCAGTTCGGACATTAATCAGCCCCAGCATTTT.